These T cell receptor beta chains were read from a single sample in a study of post-analysis software for immune sequencing data. A single record per CDR3 protein comes from TCRdb applying MiXCR to the PCR reads. The table has roughly 400,000 distinct CDR3 sequences, 39% seen once. The specimen sequenced was blood. Receptors were obtained from a girl aged 2 to 10 with multiple sclerosis. CDR3s include the opening cysteine and the closing phenylalanine or tryptophan. The order of the fields is V gene, J gene, clone size, D gene, CDR3 protein, CDR3 DNA. The D gene is left open where the match is weak. The size entry is marked missing in some rows and otherwise reads once, few, many or a size class.

TRBV20-1,TRBJ2-1,NA,NA,CSATGGSGSYNEQFF,TGCAGTGCTACCGGGGGTAGCGGCTCCTACAATGAGCAGTTCTTC
TRBV7-2,TRBJ2-7,NA,NA,CASSLDPGAYEQYF,TGTGCCAGCAGCTTAGATCCGGGAGCATACGAGCAGTACTTC
TRBV10-3,TRBJ2-7,few,NA,CAIRDTSPPYEQYF,TGTGCCATCAGGGACACTTCGCCTCCCTACGAGCAGTACTTC
TRBV29-1,TRBJ1-1,NA,NA,CSVGGRQNTEAFF,TGCAGCGTTGGAGGCCGGCAGAACACTGAAGCTTTCTTT
TRBV6-5,TRBJ1-1,NA,NA,CASSYFSEGTEAFF,TGTGCCAGCAGTTACTTCTCTGAAGGGACTGAAGCTTTCTTT
TRBV5-1,TRBJ1-2,few,NA,CASSLTGTSNYGYTF,TGCGCCAGCAGCTTGACAGGGACCTCTAACTATGGCTACACCTTC
TRBV29-1,TRBJ2-7,NA,TRBD2,CSASGSSNEQYF,TGCAGCGCTAGCGGGAGTAGCAACGAGCAGTACTTC
TRBV27,TRBJ2-3,NA,NA,CASSLSTWAGVGDTQYF,TGTGCCAGCAGTTTATCTACATGGGCAGGGGTTGGGGATACGCAGTATTTT
TRBV9,TRBJ2-1,once,NA,CASGGGPSITSYNEQFF,TGTGCCAGCGGGGGGGGGCCCTCTATCACCTCCTACAATGAGCAGTTCTTC
TRBV6-2/TRBV6-3,TRBJ2-5,NA,TRBD2,CASRLYLAGKETQYF,TGTGCCAGCAGATTGTACCTAGCGGGAAAAGAGACCCAGTACTTC
TRBV9,TRBJ2-1,NA,TRBD2,CASSVGGTSGNNEQFF,TGTGCCAGCAGCGTAGGCGGGACTAGCGGGAACAATGAGCAGTTCTTC
TRBV4-1,TRBJ2-4,NA,TRBD2,CASSQDASGRWGRYF,TGCGCCAGCAGCCAAGATGCCAGCGGGAGATGGGGAAGGTACTTC
TRBV15,TRBJ2-1,NA,NA,CATSTFVGRVYNEQFF,TGTGCCACCAGCACCTTCGTGGGCCGAGTCTACAATGAGCAGTTCTTC
TRBV29-1,TRBJ1-1,NA,NA,CSVEGQAWVNTEAFF,TGCAGCGTTGAAGGACAGGCCTGGGTGAACACTGAAGCTTTCTTT
TRBV6-5,TRBJ2-1,few,TRBD1,CASRPDRGPYNEQFF,TGTGCCAGCAGGCCCGACAGGGGCCCTTACAATGAGCAGTTCTTC
TRBV4-1,TRBJ1-2,few,TRBD1,CASSQDTGVYGYTF,TGCGCCAGCAGCCAAGACACAGGGGTCTATGGCTACACCTTC
TRBV10-3,TRBJ2-3,many,NA,CAISYQGTDTQYF,TGTGCCATCAGTTACCAGGGCACAGATACGCAGTATTTT
TRBV20-1,TRBJ2-1,NA,NA,CSARDGIITVHPNEQFF,TGCAGTGCTAGAGACGGGATCATTACCGTTCACCCCAATGAGCAGTTCTTC
TRBV20-1,TRBJ2-5,NA,NA,CSAGTHQETQYF,TGCAGTGCTGGGACACACCAAGAGACCCAGTACTTC
TRBV9,TRBJ1-6,NA,NA,CASSPRGSFSVSPLHF,TGTGCCAGCAGCCCAAGAGGAAGTTTTAGCGTGTCACCCCTCCACTTT
TRBV28,TRBJ2-3,NA,TRBD2,CASSFSGGLAGVLGTDTQYF,TGTGCCAGCAGTTTCTCAGGGGGACTAGCGGGAGTTCTAGGGACAGATACGCAGTATTTT
TRBV6-1,TRBJ1-2,few,TRBD1,CASSDGQGFGYTF,TGTGCCAGCAGTGATGGACAGGGTTTTGGCTACACCTTC
TRBV19,TRBJ2-5,once,TRBD2,CASSRTSEETQYF,TGTGCCAGTAGCAGGACTAGCGAAGAGACCCAGTACTTC
TRBV5-1,TRBJ2-6,few,TRBD1,CASSIDRAGANVLTF,TGCGCCAGCAGCATAGACAGGGCTGGGGCCAACGTCCTGACTTTC
TRBV4-2,TRBJ1-5,NA,NA,CASSQGGQGPYSNQPQHF,TGTGCCAGCAGCCAAGGAGGGCAGGGCCCTTATAGCAATCAGCCCCAGCATTTT
TRBV5-1,TRBJ1-5,NA,NA,CAGSFSSDQPQHF,TGCGCCGGCAGCTTTTCCAGCGATCAGCCCCAGCATTTT
TRBV11-1,TRBJ2-1,few,NA,CASSLGMYNEQFF,TGTGCCAGCAGCCTCGGGATGTACAATGAGCAGTTCTTC
TRBV5-6,TRBJ2-3,NA,TRBD2,CASSATSGNPSDTQYF,TGTGCCAGCAGCGCAACTAGCGGGAACCCGTCAGATACGCAGTATTTT
TRBV27,TRBJ1-5,once,NA,CASRFTSSQPQHF,TGTGCCAGCAGGTTCACATCGAGTCAGCCCCAGCATTTT
TRBV9,TRBJ2-7,few,TRBD1,CASSPNIWTGRPEQYF,TGTGCCAGCAGCCCAAATATATGGACAGGGCGCCCCGAGCAGTACTTC
TRBV28,TRBJ2-3,NA,TRBD2,CASSPGLAGANTQYF,TGTGCCAGCAGCCCGGGACTAGCGGGGGCGAATACGCAGTATTTT
TRBV20-1,TRBJ1-2,NA,TRBD1,CSAPDRGELWGYTF,TGCAGTGCCCCGGACAGGGGAGAATTATGGGGCTACACCTTC
TRBV28,TRBJ1-1,NA,NA,CASSDGTTKAFF,TGTGCCAGCAGTGACGGGACAACTAAAGCTTTCTTT
TRBV12-3/TRBV12-4,TRBJ2-3,NA,NA,CASSRAGGDTQYF,TGTGCCAGCAGCCGGGCCGGAGGAGATACGCAGTATTTT
TRBV6-5,TRBJ2-1,few,NA,CASSYSSASSYNEQFF,TGTGCCAGCAGTTACTCGTCAGCGAGCTCCTACAATGAGCAGTTCTTC
TRBV10-3,TRBJ2-1,NA,NA,CAISEPGTLLNEQFF,TGTGCCATCAGTGAACCGGGAACACTGTTAAATGAGCAGTTCTTC
TRBV24-1,TRBJ2-1,few,TRBD1,CATSDLDRGDNEQFF,TGTGCCACCAGTGACCTTGACAGGGGGGACAATGAGCAGTTCTTC
TRBV6-1,TRBJ2-1,NA,TRBD2,CASRRDGRILLAHIYNEQFF,TGTGCCAGCAGGAGGGACGGGCGTATATTACTAGCGCACATATACAATGAGCAGTTCTTC
TRBV6-6,TRBJ2-5,few,TRBD2,CASSYFGGNQETQYF,TGTGCCAGCAGTTACTTCGGGGGGAACCAAGAGACCCAGTACTTC
TRBV5-5,TRBJ1-5,NA,NA,CASSLRLGLPQHF,TGTGCCAGCAGCTTGAGACTGGGTCTGCCCCAGCATTTT
TRBV5-1,TRBJ2-3,NA,NA,CASSLTRSGVGTDTQYF,TGCGCCAGCAGCTTGACGCGGTCGGGAGTTGGGACAGATACGCAGTATTTT
TRBV28,TRBJ1-2,NA,NA,CASSNLGGIYGYTF,TGTGCCAGCAGCAATCTGGGGGGGATCTATGGCTACACCTTC